The TCR beta chain described here comes from a study of vaccination and CD4 T cells after COVID-19. Overall study context: Subjects got two shots of BNT162b2 or mRNA-1273 vaccine. Stimulation used overlapping spike peptides from SARS-CoV-2, HCoV-NL63, HCoV-OC43 and HCoV-229E.

The treatment is: 10-day PBMC culture with coronavirus spike peptide pools or control peptides (ViraFEST assay). For ViraFEST, peptide pools expanded antigen-specific T cells, after which the TCRs were sequenced. Peptide pools at approximately 10 ug/ml and IL-2 at roughly 9.3 IU/ml were added to cultures of a few million PBMCs per well. Comment on this clonotype: Its specificity is unknown.

V shed 6 bases, J shed 0 bases, and the junction held 9 bases outside the gene matches. The CDR3 is made up of 17 amino acids. Per the germline V gene, CDR1 is MNHEY and CDR2 is SVGEGT. An Oncomine TCR Beta short-read assay was used to sequence the DNA from cultured CD4+ T cells. TCRdb redid the calling of the PCR reads with MiXCR, one entry per CDR3 protein. The profile shows approximately 7,400 distinct CDR3 sequences, roughly two thirds of them singletons. This clonotype originated in a human donor who had recovered from COVID-19. Sequenced sample: CD4+ T cells from blood, cultured in vitro. The chain carries TRBV6-2 or TRBV6-3 and TRBJ2-1, with 9 bases identical to TRBD2. CDR3 protein: CASSPGLADSSYNEQFF. The DNA for the CDR3 is TGTGCCAGCAGCCCGGGACTAGCTGACAGCTCCTACAATGAGCAGTTCTTC.